This record concerns one T cell receptor beta chain sequence. This clonotype was seen a handful of times. Its antigen has not been determined. No base-level quality is on record; no much larger clone is a single base apart. Trimming leaves V shorter by 6 bases and J shorter by 3 bases, with the junction holding 5 bases beyond the gene matches. CDR1 GTSNPN and CDR2 SVGIG are derived from the germline V gene (reference sequence). The CDR3 spans 15 residues, from the cysteine through the phenylalanine. This entry keeps only the CDR3 DNA: 45 bases, framed from base 1. Amplification of TCR beta CDR3 regions was carried out from RNA transcripts. For the first round of RT-PCR on the TCR CDR3, the HTBI primer set was used together with the Qiagen OneStep RT-PCR kit. A second multiplex PCR round built the libraries, followed by size selection and purification. Paired-end sequencing of the libraries was performed with 100 bp reads on an Illumina HiSeq2000. Per the original workflow: SOAPnuke was used to process the raw data, removing reads that contained adapters or uncalled bases, had a mean Phred below 15, or lacked an exact match to the constant primer or identifier. High-quality paired reads were merged with COPE v1.2.5, and unique nucleotide sequences were defined as clonotypes. MiTCR v1.1 was used to align clonotypes to the IMGT TRBV, TRBD and TRBJ reference segments. Only V-J combinations with frequency above 0.0001, covering roughly 99% of repertoires, were analysed. A TCS score was defined as the ratio between F50 (clonal expansion) and ExV (chaos), using BLOSUM62-based TCRdist between CDR3 peptides within each V-J. Welch's t-statistics and random forest reduced fewer than 550 V-J features to 10 to 15, which were used in a naive Bayes classifier (R e1071). TCRdb trimmed public reads at Q25 via fastp, called clones via MiXCR and kept in-frame beta chains. Duplicate CDR3 protein sequences are folded into a single record with the most common DNA and genes. The V and J calls and clone size come from TCRdb's table, not from the authors' own analysis. Recorded for this sample are hundreds of thousands of distinct CDR3 sequences; about 14% of them occurred a single time. The ten largest clones add up to approximately 12% of the sample.

The data were taken from a study of T cells in Graves' hyperthyroidism and ophthalmopathy (dated by TCRdb to 2018 to 2020). For context, the study as a whole: Peripheral blood was collected at initial diagnosis, before any treatment. To identify distinguishing TCR V-J signatures, a discovery cohort of 95 to 100 patients was used, comprising 43 with Graves' ophthalmopathy and 57 with stable Graves' hyperthyroidism. Whether ophthalmopathy could be predicted prospectively was tested in an independent validation cohort made up of roughly 19 hyperthyroidism patients plus 17 patients who later progressed to ophthalmopathy. The 100 or so discovery patients were randomly split 7:3 into training and test sets. In addition, the study compared T-cell repertoires in thyroid tissue and in blood from five to seven Graves' hyperthyroidism patients. Following sampling, methimazole starting at 30 mg daily was given to hyperthyroidism patients, and high-dose intravenous methylprednisolone was given to ophthalmopathy patients. According to the paper, TCR Vbeta CDR3 sequencing was carried out on approximately 140 peripheral blood samples, which came from approximately 43 ophthalmopathy, fewer than 80 hyperthyroidism and 17 progressor patients. On the study overall, not on this receptor specifically: No statistical method was used to fix the sample size in advance, and group allocation was not hidden from the investigators. Ophthalmopathy was separated from stable hyperthyroidism by a 13 V-J signature model, with just over 85% sensitivity and just over 81% specificity obtained in cross-validation and 80%/75% obtained in testing. In validation, the model predicted progression to ophthalmopathy a median of approximately 6.3 months before onset, with roughly 71% sensitivity and 72.22% specificity. Most expanded thyroid clonotypes (frequency above 0.001) were also detected in blood, suggesting blood repertoires may reflect thyroid immune responses.

Moderately to severely active disease, a Clinical Activity Score of at least 3, a NOSPECS grade of at least 4, and a duration under 3 months were present in ophthalmopathy patients. Patients with uncontrolled infections, other autoimmune diseases, pregnancy or lactation were excluded. Clinical symptoms, serum thyroxine and TRAb, thyroid ultrasound, and orbital computed tomography formed the basis for the diagnoses. PBMCs were isolated from approximately 10 ml of fresh peripheral blood by Ficoll-Paque density gradient centrifugation. Total RNA was extracted with Trizol reagent, and quality was checked on an Agilent 2100 Bioanalyzer.

The rearranged segments are TRBV30 and TRBJ2-1; TRBD2 lines up with 13 middle nucleotides. This receptor was obtained from a woman aged 45-59 years with Graves' ophthalmopathy. The specimen was blood. The DNA sequence follows: TGTGCCTGCCGCGGACTAGCGGGAGACTACAATGAGCAGTTCTTC. This codes for CACRGLAGDYNEQFF.